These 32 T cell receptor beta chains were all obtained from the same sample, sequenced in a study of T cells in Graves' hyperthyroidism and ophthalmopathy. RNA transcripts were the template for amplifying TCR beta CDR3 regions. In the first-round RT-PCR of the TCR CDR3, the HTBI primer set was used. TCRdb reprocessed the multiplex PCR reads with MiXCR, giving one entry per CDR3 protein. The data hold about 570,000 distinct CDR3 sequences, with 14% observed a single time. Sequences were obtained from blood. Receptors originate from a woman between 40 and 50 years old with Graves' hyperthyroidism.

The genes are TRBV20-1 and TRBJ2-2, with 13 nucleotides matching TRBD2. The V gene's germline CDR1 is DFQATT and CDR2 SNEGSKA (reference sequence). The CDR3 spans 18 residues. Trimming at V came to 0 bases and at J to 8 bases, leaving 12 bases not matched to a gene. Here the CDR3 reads CSARDSKTSGRFIGELFF. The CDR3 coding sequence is TGCAGTGCTAGAGATTCTAAGACTAGCGGGAGGTTTATAGGGGAGCTGTTTTTT.

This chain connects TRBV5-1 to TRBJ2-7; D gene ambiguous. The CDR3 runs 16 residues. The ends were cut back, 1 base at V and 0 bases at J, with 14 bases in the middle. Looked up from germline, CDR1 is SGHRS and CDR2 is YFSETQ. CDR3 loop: CASSLLWQESSYEQYF. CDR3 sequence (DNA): TGCGCCAGCAGCTTGCTTTGGCAGGAGAGCTCCTACGAGCAGTACTTC.

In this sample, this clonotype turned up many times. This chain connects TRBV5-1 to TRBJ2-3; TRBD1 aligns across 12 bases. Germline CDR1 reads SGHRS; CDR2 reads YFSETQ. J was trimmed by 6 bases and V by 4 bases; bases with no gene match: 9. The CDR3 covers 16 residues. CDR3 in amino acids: CASSARDRGRGDTQYF. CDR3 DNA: TGCGCCAGCAGCGCCCGGGACAGGGGGCGAGGGGATACGCAGTATTTT.

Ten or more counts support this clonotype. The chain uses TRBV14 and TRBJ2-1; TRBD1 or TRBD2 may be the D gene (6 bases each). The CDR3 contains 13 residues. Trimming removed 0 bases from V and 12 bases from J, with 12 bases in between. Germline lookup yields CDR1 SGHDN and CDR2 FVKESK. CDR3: CASSQDGGTVQFF. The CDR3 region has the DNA TGTGCCAGCAGCCAAGACGGGGGCACGGTGCAGTTCTTC.

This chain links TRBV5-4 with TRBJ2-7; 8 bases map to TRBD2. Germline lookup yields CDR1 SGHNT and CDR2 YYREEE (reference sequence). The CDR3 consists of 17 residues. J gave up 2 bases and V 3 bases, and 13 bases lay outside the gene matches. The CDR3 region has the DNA TGTGCCAGCAGCTCGGGAGACATAGCGGGAAGAACCTACGAGCAGTACTTC. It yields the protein CASSSGDIAGRTYEQYF.

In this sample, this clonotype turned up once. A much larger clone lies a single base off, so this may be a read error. The CDR3 DNA is TGTACCAGCAGCCTCAGGGGGTGGAGGGCGGATGAGCAGTTCTTC. Encoded protein: CTSSLRGWRADEQFF. The chain links TRBV7-2 to TRBJ2-1; TRBD1 might be the D (7 bases). CDR1 and CDR2 from the germline V gene are SGHTA and FQGNSA. The ends were cut back, 5 bases at V and 8 bases at J, with 19 bases in the middle. The CDR3 has 15 residues.

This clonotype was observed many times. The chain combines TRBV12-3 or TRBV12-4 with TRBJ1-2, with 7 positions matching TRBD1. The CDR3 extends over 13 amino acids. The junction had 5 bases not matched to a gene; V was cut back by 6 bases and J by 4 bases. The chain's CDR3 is CASSPAGGYGYTF. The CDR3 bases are TGTGCCAGCAGCCCCGCAGGGGGCTATGGCTACACCTTC.

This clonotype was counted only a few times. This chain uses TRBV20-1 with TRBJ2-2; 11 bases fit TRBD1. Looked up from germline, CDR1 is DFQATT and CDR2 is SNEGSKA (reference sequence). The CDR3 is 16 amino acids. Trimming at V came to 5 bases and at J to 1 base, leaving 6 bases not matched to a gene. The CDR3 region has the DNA TGCAGTGCTCGAGGCGGGACAGGGGGGAACACCGGGGAGCTGTTTTTT. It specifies CSARGGTGGNTGELFF.

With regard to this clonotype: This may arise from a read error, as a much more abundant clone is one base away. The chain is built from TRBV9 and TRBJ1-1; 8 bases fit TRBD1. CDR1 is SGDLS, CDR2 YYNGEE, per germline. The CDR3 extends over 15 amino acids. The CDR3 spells CASSVGRGRDTEASF. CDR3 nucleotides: TGTGCCAGCAGCGTAGGCAGGGGGCGGGACACTGAAGCTTCCTTT.

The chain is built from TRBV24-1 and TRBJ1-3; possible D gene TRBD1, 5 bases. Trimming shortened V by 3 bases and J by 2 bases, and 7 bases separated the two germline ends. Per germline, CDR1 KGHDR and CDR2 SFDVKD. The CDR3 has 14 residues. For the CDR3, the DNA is TGTGCCACCAGTGATCAGGGCCCTGGAAACACCATATATTTT. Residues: CATSDQGPGNTIYF.

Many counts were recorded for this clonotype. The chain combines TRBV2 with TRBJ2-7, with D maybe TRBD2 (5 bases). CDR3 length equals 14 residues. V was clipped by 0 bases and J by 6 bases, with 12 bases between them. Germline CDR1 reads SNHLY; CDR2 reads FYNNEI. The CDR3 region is CASSEAGSGGEQYF. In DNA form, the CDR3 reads TGTGCCAGCAGTGAAGCGGGCAGTGGAGGCGAGCAGTACTTC.

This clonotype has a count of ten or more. CDR3 region: CASSLLQSANTGELFF. The DNA for the CDR3 is TGTGCCAGCTCACTCCTACAGTCGGCGAACACCGGGGAGCTGTTTTTT. The rearrangement uses TRBV18 and TRBJ2-2; D is ambiguous. In germline, CDR1 is KGHSH, CDR2 LQKENI. With 4 bases removed from V and 0 bases from J, the gap between germline ends came to 12 bases. The CDR3 is 16 residues long.

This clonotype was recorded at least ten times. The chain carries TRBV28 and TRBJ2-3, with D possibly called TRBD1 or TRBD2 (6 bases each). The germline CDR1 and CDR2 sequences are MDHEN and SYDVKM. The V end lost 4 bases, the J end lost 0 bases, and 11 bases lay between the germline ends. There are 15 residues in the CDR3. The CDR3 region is CASSSGAASTDTQYF. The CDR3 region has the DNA TGTGCCAGCAGTTCGGGGGCCGCTAGCACAGATACGCAGTATTTT.

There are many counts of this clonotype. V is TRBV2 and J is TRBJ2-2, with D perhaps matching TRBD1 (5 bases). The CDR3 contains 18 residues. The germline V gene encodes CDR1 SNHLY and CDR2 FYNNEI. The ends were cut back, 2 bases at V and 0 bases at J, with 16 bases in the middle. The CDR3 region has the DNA TGTGCCAGCAGTGAACCTTATGAGGACATCGCGAACACCGGGGAGCTGTTTTTT. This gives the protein CASSEPYEDIANTGELFF.

CDR3 loop: CASSLVAEGETQYF. CDR3 nucleotides: TGCGCCAGCAGCTTGGTGGCGGAGGGGGAGACCCAGTACTTC. J is TRBJ2-5 and V is TRBV5-1; tentative D call: TRBD2 (6 bases). The CDR3 runs to 14 residues. Germline CDR1 is SGHRS and CDR2 is YFSETQ. V shed 0 bases and J shed 5 bases, with 11 bases lying between them.

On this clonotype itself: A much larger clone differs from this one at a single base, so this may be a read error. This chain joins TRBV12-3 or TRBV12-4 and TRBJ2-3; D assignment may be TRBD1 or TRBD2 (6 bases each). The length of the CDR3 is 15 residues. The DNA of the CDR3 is TGTGCCAGCATTGTCTCCACGGGGGCCACAGATACGCAGTGTTTT. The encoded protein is CASIVSTGATDTQCF.

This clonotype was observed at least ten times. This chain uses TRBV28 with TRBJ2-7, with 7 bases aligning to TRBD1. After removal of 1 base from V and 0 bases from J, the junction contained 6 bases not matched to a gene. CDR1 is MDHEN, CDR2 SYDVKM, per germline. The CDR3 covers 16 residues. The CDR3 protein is CASSLSGQLNSYEQYF. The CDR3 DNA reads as TGTGCCAGCAGTTTATCGGGACAGTTAAACTCCTACGAGCAGTACTTC.

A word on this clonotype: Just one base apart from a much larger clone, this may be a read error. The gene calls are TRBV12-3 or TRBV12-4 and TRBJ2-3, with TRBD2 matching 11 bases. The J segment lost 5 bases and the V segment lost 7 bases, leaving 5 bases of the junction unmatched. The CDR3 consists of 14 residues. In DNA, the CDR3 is TGTGCCAGCAATTTCGGACTAGCGGGAGATACGCAGTATTTT. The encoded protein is CASNFGLAGDTQYF.

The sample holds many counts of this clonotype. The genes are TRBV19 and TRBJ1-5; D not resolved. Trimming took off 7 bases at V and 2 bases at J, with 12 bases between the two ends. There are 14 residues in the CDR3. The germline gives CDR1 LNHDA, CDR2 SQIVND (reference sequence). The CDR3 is CASIGDSGNQPQHF. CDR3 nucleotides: TGTGCCAGTATCGGGGATAGCGGCAATCAGCCCCAGCATTTT.

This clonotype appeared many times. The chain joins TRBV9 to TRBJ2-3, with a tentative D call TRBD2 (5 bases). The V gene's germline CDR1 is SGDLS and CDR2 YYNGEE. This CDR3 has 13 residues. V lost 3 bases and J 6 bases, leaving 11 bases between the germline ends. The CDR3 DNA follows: TGTGCCAGCAGCGGGGGTGGAGGCGATACGCAGTATTTT. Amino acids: CASSGGGGDTQYF.

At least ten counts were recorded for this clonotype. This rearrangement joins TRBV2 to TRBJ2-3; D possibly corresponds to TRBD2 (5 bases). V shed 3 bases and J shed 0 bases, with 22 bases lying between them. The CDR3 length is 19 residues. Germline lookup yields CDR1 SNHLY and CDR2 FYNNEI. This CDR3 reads CASSDHVNLFSASTDTQYF. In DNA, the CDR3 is TGTGCCAGCAGTGATCATGTTAACTTATTTAGCGCCAGCACAGATACGCAGTATTTT.

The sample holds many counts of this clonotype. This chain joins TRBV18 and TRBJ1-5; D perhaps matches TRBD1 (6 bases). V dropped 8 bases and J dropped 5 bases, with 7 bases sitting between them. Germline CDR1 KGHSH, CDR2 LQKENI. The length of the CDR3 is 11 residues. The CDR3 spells CASAGDQPQHF. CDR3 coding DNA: TGTGCCAGCGCAGGGGATCAGCCCCAGCATTTT.

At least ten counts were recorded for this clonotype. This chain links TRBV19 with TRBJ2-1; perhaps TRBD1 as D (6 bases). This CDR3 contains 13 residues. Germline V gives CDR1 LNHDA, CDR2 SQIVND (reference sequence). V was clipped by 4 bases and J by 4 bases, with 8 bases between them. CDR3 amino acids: CASSTTGYNEQFF. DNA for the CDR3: TGTGCCAGTAGTACTACAGGGTACAATGAGCAGTTCTTC.

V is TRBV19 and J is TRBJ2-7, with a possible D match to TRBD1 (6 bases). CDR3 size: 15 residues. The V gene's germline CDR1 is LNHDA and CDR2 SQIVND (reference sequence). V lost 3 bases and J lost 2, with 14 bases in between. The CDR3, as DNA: TGTGCCAGTAGTATTGAACCTGGGGGCCCCTACGAGCAGTACTTC. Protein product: CASSIEPGGPYEQYF.

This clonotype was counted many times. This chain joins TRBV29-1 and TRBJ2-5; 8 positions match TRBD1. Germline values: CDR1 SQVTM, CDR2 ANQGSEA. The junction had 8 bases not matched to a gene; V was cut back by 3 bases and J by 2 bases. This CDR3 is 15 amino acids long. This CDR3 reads CSVDGAGGRQETQYF. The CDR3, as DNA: TGCAGCGTTGACGGAGCAGGGGGCCGACAAGAGACCCAGTACTTC.

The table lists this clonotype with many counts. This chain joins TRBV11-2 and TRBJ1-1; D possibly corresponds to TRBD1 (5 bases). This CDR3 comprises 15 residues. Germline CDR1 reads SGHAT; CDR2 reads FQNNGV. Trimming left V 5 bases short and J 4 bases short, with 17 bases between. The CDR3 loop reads CASSRGYGGTTEAFF. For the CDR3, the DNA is TGTGCCAGCAGCAGAGGATACGGGGGGACCACTGAAGCTTTCTTT.

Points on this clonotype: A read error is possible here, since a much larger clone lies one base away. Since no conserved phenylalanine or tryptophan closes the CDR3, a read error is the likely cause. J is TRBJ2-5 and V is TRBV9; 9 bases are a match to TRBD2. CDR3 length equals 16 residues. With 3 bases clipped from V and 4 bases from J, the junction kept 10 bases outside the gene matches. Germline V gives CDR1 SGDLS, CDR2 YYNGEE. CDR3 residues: CASSEGSGRSLETQYL. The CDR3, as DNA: TGTGCCAGCAGCGAGGGCAGCGGGAGGAGCCTAGAGACCCAGTACCTC.

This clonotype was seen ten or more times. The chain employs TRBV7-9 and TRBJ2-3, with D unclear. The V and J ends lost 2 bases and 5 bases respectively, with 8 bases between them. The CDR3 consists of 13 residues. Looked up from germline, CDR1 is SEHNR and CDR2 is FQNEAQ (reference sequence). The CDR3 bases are TGTGCCAGCAGCTTAATAGAAGTAGATACGCAGTATTTT. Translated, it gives CASSLIEVDTQYF.

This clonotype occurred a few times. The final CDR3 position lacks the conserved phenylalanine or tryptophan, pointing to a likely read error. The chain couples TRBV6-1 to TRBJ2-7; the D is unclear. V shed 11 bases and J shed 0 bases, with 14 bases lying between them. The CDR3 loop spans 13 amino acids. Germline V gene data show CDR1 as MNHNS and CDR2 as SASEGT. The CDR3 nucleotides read TGTGCCTGCAAGGGTAGTAACTCCTACGAGCAGTACCTC. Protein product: CACKGSNSYEQYL.

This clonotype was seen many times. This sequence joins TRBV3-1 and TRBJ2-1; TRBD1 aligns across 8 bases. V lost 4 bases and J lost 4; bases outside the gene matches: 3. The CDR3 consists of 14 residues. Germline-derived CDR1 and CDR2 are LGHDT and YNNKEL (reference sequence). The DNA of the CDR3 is TGTGCCAGCAGCCGGGACAGGAGTTACAATGAGCAGTTCTTC. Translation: CASSRDRSYNEQFF.

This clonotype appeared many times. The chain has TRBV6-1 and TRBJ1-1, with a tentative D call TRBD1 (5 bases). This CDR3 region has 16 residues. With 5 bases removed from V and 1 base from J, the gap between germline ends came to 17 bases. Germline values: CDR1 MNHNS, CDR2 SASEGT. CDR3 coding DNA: TGTGCCAGCAGTCGCCGGGCCCGGGGCCAGAACACTGAAGCTTTCTTT. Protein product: CASSRRARGQNTEAFF.

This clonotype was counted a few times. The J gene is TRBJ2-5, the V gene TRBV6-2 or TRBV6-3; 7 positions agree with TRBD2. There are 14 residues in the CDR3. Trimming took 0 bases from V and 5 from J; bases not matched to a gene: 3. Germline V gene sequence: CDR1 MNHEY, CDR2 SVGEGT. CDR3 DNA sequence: TGTGCCAGCAGTTACTCGGTCGGGGGGGAGACCCAGTACTTC. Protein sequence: CASSYSVGGETQYF.